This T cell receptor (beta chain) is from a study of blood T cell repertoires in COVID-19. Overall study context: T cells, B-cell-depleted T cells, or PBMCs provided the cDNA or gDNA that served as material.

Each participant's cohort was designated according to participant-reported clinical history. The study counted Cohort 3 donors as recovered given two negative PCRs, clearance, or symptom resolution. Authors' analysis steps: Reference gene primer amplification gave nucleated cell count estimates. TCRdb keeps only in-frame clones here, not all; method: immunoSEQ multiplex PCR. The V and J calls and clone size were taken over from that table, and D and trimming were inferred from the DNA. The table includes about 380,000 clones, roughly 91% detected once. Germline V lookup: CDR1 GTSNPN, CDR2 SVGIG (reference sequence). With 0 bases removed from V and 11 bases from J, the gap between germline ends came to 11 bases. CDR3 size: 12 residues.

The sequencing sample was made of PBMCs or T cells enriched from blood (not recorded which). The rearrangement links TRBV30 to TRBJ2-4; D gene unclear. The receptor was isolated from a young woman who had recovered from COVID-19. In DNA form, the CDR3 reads TGTGCCTGGAGTGTGAAGCAGGCTGTTCAGTACTTC. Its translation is CAWSVKQAVQYF.